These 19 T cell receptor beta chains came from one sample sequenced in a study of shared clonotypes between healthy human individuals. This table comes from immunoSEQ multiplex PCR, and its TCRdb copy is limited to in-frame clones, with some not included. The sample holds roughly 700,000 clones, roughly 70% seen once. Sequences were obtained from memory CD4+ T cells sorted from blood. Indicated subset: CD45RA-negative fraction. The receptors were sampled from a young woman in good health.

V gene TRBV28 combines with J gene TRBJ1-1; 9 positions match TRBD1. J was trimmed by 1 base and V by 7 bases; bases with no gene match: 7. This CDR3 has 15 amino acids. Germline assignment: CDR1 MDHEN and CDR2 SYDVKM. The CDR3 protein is CASTGTGPQNTEAFF. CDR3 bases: TGTGCCAGCACAGGGACAGGGCCCCAGAACACTGAAGCTTTCTTT.

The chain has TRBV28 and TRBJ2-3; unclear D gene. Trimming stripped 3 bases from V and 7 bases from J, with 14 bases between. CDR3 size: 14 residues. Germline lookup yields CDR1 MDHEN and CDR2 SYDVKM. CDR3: CASSFAGVEYTQYF. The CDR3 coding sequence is TGTGCCAGCAGTTTTGCAGGCGTGGAGTATACGCAGTATTTT. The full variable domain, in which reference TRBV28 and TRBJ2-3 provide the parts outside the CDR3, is DVKVTQSSRYLVKRTGEKVFLECVQDMDHENMFWYRQDPGLGLRLIYFSYDVKMKEKGDIPEGYSVSREKKERFSLILESASTNQTSMYLCASSFAGVEYTQYFGPGTRLTVL.

The CDR3 nucleotides are TGTGCCAGCAGCCCTGCGCAGGGGATGGGCACCGGGGAGCTGTTTTTT. Amino acid sequence: CASSPAQGMGTGELFF. The chain employs TRBV7-2 and TRBJ2-2; TRBD1 is a possible D gene (6 bases). The CDR3 is 16 residues long. The V and J ends lost 5 bases and 4 bases respectively, with 17 bases between them. CDR1 SGHTA and CDR2 FQGNSA come from the germline V gene.

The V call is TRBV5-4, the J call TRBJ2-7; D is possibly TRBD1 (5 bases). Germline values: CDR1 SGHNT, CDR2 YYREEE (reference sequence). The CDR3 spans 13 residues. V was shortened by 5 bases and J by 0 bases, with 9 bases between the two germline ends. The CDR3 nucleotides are TGTGCCAGCAGGGACATTGACTCCTACGAGCAGTACTTC. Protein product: CASRDIDSYEQYF. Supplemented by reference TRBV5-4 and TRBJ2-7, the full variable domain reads ETGVTQSPTHLIKTRGQQVTLRCSSQSGHNTVSWYQQALGQGPQFIFQYYREEENGRGNFPPRFSGLQFPNYSSELNVNALELDDSALYLCASRDIDSYEQYFGPGTRLTVT.

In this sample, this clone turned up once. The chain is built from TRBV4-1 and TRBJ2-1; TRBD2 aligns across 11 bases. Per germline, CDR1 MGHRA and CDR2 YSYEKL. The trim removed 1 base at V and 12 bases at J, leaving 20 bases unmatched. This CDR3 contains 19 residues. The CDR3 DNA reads TGCGCCAGCAGCCAAGGAAGGCTAGCGGGAGGACCTGGTAAAGCCGGGCAGTTCTTC. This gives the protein CASSQGRLAGGPGKAGQFF.

The CDR3 reads CASSRQGRPTYGYTF. In DNA, the CDR3 is TGTGCCAGCAGTCGCCAGGGGCGGCCGACCTATGGCTACACCTTC. The chain carries TRBV27 and TRBJ1-2, with D tentatively TRBD1 (6 bases). This CDR3 has 15 amino acids. The ends were cut back, 5 bases at V and 4 bases at J, with 17 bases in the middle. Germline CDR1 is MNHEY and CDR2 is SMNVEV (reference sequence).

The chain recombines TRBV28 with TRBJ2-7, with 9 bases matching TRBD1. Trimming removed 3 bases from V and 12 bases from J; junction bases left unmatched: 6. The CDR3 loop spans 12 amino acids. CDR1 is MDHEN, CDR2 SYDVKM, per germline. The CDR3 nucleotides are TGTGCCAGCAGTTTGGGACAGGGAGCGCCGTACTTC. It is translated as CASSLGQGAPYF.

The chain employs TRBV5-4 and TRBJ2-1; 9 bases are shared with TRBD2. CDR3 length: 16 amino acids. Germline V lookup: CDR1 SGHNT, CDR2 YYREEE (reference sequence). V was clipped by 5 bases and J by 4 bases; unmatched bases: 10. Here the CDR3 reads CASSSGTSISYNEQFF. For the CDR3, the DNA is TGTGCCAGCAGTTCCGGGACTAGCATCTCGTACAATGAGCAGTTCTTC.

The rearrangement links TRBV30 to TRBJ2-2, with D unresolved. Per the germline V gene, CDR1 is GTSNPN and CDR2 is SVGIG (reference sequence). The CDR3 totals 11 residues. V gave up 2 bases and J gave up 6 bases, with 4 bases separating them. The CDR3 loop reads CAWSRSGELFF. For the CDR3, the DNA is TGTGCCTGGAGTAGGTCCGGGGAGCTGTTTTTT.

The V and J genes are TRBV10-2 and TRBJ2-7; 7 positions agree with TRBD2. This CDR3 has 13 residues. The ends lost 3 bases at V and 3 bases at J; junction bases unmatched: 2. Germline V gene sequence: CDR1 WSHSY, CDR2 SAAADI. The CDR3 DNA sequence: TGCGCCAGCAGTGAAGGCGGGAGCTACGAGCAGTACTTC. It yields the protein CASSEGGSYEQYF.

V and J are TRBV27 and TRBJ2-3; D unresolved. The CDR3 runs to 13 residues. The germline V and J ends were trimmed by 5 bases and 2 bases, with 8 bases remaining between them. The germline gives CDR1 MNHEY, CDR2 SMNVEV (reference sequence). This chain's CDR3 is CASSLLHTDTQYF. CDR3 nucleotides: TGTGCCAGCAGTCTACTCCACACAGATACGCAGTATTTT.

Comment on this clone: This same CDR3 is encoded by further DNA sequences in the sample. The CDR3 sequence: CASRTLDTQYF. Here the CDR3 DNA reads TGTGCCAGCAGGACTTTGGATACGCAGTATTTT. This chain links TRBV28 with TRBJ2-3; no firm D call. From germline, CDR1 is MDHEN and CDR2 SYDVKM. This CDR3 has 11 residues. Trimming removed 6 bases at V and 6 bases at J, with 7 bases between.

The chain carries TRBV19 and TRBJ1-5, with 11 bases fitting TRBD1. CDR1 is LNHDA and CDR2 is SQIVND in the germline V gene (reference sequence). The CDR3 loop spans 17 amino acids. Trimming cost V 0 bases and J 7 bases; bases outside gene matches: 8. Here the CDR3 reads CASSIDGTGGPWQPQHF. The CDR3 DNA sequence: TGTGCCAGTAGTATAGATGGGACAGGGGGTCCGTGGCAGCCCCAGCATTTT.

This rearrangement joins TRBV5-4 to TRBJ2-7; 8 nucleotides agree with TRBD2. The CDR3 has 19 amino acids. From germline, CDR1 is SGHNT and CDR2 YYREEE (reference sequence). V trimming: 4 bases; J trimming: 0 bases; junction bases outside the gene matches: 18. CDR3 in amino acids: CASSRLAGTSAIGSYEQYF. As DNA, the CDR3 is TGTGCCAGCAGCCGTCTTGCCGGGACTAGTGCGATCGGCTCCTACGAGCAGTACTTC.

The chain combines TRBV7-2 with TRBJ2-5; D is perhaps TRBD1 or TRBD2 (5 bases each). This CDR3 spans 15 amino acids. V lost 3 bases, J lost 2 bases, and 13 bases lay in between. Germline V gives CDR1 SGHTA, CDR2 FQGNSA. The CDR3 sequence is CASSFSGQIQETQYF. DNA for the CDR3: TGTGCCAGCAGCTTTTCGGGGCAGATACAAGAGACCCAGTACTTC.

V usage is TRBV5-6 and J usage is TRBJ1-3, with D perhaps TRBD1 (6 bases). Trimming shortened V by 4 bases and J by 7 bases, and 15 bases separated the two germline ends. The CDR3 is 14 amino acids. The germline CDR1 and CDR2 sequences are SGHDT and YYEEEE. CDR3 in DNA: TGTGCCAGCAGCACCTGGACAGCTTCTAACACCATATATTTT. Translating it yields CASSTWTASNTIYF.

CDR3 sequence reads: CASSFPRASSYEQYF. The CDR3 coding sequence is TGTGCCAGCAGTTTCCCCAGGGCCTCATCCTACGAGCAGTACTTC. The chain uses TRBV28 and TRBJ2-7; D is possibly TRBD1 (5 bases). V lost 3 bases, J lost 1 base, and 13 bases lay in between. CDR3 length: 15 residues. Germline CDR1 MDHEN, CDR2 SYDVKM.

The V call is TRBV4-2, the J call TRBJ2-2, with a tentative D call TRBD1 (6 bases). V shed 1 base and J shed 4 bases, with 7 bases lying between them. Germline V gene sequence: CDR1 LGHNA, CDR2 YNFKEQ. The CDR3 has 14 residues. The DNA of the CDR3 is TGTGCCAGCAGCCAAGTAGGGGGCACCGGGGAGCTGTTTTTT. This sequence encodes CASSQVGGTGELFF.

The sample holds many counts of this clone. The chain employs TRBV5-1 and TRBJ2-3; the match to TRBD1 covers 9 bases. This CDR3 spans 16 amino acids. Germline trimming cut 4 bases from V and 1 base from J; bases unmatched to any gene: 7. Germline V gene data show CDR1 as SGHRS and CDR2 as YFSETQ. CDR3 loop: CASSQFRTGGTDTQYF. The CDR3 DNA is TGCGCCAGCAGCCAATTTAGGACAGGGGGCACAGATACGCAGTATTTT.